This T cell receptor beta chain was obtained from a study of cytomegalovirus exposure and HLA in healthy donors. The donors gave bone marrow, and they were healthy. The PCR contained 60 Vbeta and 13 Jbeta primers. The table came from immunoSEQ multiplex PCR; TCRdb's copy has only in-frame clones and leaves some out. The data contain 150,000 to 200,000 clones, just over 75% of them singletons. Study-wide results and caveats: HLA restriction was apparent for most CMV-associated TCR beta chains in a later analysis. V- and J-gene trimming of TCR beta was linked (in a later analysis) to a missense DCLRE1C variant.

A word on this clone: Its antigen is undetermined.

The CDR3 runs to 15 residues. Germline CDR1 is SGHTA and CDR2 is FQGTGA. V shed 5 bases and J shed 4 bases, with 17 bases lying between them. What was sequenced was PBMCs. The chain carries TRBV7-3 and TRBJ2-5; a possible D gene is TRBD2 (7 bases). The clonotype was recovered from a woman between 55 and 75 years old in good health and CMV-seropositive. The CDR3 is CASSKLGGARETQYF. In DNA, the CDR3 is TGTGCCAGCAGCAAACTTGGGGGGGCGAGAGAGACCCAGTACTTC.